This TCR beta chain was found in a study of T-cell reconstitution after alpha-beta-depleted transplantation in children (TCRdb year 2016). For the study in its entirety: The study quantitatively tracked T-cell immune reconstitution after TCRalphabeta/CD19-depleted allogeneic hematopoietic cell transplantation in children using TCR repertoire profiling. The investigation overall reported the following: The frequencies of hyperexpanded clones fell over the following months, and after one year, T-cell counts and TCRbeta diversity were mostly attributed to newly produced T cells. The apparently early alphabetaT-cell count recovery about two months after transplant was reportedly dependent on only several hundred rapidly expanded clones derived from non-depleted graft cells. In some patients, the high TCRbeta diversity seen at day 60 was put down to recipient T cells and intrathymic progenitors that had survived conditioning.

Library creation used PCR. Sequencer: Illumina HiSeq 2500. TCR library preparation used molecular barcoding, with unique molecular identifiers applied to normalize quantification of the TCRbeta repertoire. TCRdb applied fastp at Q25 and MiXCR to the public reads, then kept only in-frame beta chains. Rows with a matching CDR3 protein are joined into one entry that keeps the most common DNA and genes. In this sample the table shows hundreds of thousands of distinct CDR3 sequences, around 25% of which occur a single time. The ten largest clonotypes hold more than 4.5% of the sample. The meaning of the sample's treatment or condition label: allogeneic hematopoietic cell transplantation with graft depleted of TCRalphabeta T cells and CD19 B cells. Transplant recipients were children who received TCRalphabeta/CD19-depleted allogeneic hematopoietic cell grafts. Concerning this clonotype itself: The clone's antigen remains unknown. Per-base quality was not reported, and no clone a single base away is much larger than it.

This TCR was sampled from a female patient between 2 and 10 years old who had a stem cell transplant for congenital amegakaryocytic thrombocytopenia, so the T cells may come from the graft donor. The sample in question was PBMCs, mostly from graft donor cells, obtained 360 days after TCRalphabeta/CD19-depleted stem cell transplant.

CDR3 region: CASSATGFGNTIYF. The DNA sequence reads TGTGCCAGTAGTGCGACAGGCTTTGGAAACACCATATATTTT. The V and J genes are TRBV19 and TRBJ1-3, and the D gene may be TRBD1, 6 bases matching. V is pared back by 5 bases and J by 3 bases, with 11 bases lying between the germline termini. Reading from cysteine to phenylalanine, the CDR3 counts 14 amino acids. Only the CDR3 portion is preserved as DNA: 42 bases, with reading frame beginning at the first base. According to the germline V gene (reference sequence), CDR1 reads LNHDA and CDR2 reads SQIVND.